This T cell receptor beta chain originates from a study of response to subunit inactivated influenza vaccine. This CDR3 is built from 13 residues. Trimming removed 4 bases at V and 5 bases at J, with 11 bases between. The germline V gene encodes CDR1 SQVTM and CDR2 ANQGSEA. TCRdb used MiXCR to reprocess the RT-PCR reads, holding one entry per CDR3 protein. The repertoire holds under 200,000 distinct CDR3 sequences, about 10% seen once, with about 40% in the top ten. The chain carries TRBV29-1 and TRBJ2-2, with a tentative D call TRBD2 (5 bases). This sequence originates from a man aged 50-75 years who received an inactivated influenza vaccine. The input for sequencing was CD8+ T cells sorted from PBMCs, taken less than 30 months after vaccination. The CDR3 DNA sequence: TGCAGCGTTGTATTTCGGGATACCGGGGAGCTGTTTTTT. It is translated as CSVVFRDTGELFF.